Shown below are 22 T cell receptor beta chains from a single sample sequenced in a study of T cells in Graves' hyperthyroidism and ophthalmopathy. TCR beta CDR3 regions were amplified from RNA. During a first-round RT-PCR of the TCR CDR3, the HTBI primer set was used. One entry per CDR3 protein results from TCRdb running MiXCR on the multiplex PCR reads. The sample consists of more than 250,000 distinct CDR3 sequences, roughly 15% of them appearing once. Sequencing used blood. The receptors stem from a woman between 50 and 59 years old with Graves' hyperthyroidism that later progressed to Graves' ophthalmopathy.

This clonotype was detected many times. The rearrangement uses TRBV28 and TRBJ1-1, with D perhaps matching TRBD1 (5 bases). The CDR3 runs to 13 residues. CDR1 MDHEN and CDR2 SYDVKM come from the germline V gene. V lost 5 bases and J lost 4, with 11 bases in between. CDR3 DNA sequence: TGTGCCAGCAGTGGGCCAGGGCTCACTGAAGCTTTCTTT. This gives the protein CASSGPGLTEAFF.

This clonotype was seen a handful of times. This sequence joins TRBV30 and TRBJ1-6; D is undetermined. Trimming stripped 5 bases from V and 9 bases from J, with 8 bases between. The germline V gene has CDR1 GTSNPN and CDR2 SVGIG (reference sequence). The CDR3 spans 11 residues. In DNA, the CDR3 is TGTGCCTGGTCGGTGGGTTCACCCCTCCACTTT. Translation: CAWSVGSPLHF.

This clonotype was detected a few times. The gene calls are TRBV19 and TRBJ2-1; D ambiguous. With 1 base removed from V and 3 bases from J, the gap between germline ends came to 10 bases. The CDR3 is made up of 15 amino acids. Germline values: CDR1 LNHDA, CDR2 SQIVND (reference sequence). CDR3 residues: CASSIVHTSYNEQFF. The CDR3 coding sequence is TGTGCCAGTAGTATAGTACACACCAGCTACAATGAGCAGTTCTTC.

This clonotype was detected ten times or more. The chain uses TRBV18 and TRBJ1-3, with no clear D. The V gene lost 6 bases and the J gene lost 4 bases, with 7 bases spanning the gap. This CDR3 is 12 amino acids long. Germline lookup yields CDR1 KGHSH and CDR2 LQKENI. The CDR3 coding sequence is TGTGCCAGCTCCTCTCTCGGAAACACCATATATTTT. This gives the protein CASSSLGNTIYF. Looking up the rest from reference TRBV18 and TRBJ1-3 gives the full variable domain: NAGVMQNPRHLVRRRGQEARLRCSPMKGHSHVYWYRQLPEEGLKFMVYLQKENIIDESGMPKERFSAEFPKEGPSILRIQQVVRGDSAAYFCASSSLGNTIYFGEGSWLTVV.

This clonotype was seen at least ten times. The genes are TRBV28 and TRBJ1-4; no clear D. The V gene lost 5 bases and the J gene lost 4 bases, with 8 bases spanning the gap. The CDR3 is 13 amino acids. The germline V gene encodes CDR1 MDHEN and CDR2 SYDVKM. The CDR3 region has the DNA TGTGCCAGCAGTCAAGAGGATAATGAAAAACTGTTTTTT. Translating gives CASSQEDNEKLFF.

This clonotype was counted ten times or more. This chain's CDR3 is CASSVEGEFEAFF. The CDR3 DNA sequence: TGTGCCAGCAGTGTGGAGGGAGAATTTGAAGCTTTCTTT. The chain couples TRBV2 to TRBJ1-1, with no clear D. V was clipped by 4 bases and J by 7 bases, with 13 bases between them. This CDR3 has 13 amino acids. Germline loops: CDR1 SNHLY, CDR2 FYNNEI.

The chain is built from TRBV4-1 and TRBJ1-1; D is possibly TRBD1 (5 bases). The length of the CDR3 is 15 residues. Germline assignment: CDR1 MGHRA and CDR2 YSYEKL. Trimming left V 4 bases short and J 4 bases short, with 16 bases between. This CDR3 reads CASSRRTRGSTEAFF. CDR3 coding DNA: TGCGCCAGCAGCCGCCGAACCCGGGGGAGCACTGAAGCTTTCTTT.

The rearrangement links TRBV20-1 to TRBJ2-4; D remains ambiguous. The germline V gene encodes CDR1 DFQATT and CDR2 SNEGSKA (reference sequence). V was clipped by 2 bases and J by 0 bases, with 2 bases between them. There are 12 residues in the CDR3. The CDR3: CSARQAKNIQYF. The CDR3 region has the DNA TGCAGTGCTAGACAAGCCAAAAACATTCAGTACTTC.

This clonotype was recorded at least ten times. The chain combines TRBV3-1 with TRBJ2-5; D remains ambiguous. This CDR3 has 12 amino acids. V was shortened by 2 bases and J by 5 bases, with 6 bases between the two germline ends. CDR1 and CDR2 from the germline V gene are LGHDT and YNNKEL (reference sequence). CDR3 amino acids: CASSQSRETQYF. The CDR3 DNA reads TGTGCCAGCAGCCAATCCAGGGAGACCCAGTACTTC.

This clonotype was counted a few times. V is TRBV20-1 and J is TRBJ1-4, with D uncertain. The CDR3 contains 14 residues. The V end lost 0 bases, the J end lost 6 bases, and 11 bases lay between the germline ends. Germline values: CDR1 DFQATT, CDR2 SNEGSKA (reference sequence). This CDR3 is CSARDRLTYEKLFF. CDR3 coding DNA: TGCAGTGCTAGAGATCGACTGACTTATGAAAAACTGTTTTTT.

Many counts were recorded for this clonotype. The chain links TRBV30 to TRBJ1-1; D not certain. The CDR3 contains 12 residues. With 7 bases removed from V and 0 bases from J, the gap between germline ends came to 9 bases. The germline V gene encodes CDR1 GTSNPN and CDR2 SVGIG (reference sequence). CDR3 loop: CASHFMNTEAFF. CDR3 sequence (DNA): TGTGCCTCTCACTTCATGAACACTGAAGCTTTCTTT. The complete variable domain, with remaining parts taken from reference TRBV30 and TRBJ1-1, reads SQTIHQWPATLVQPVGSPLSLECTVEGTSNPNLYWYRQAAGRGLQLLFYSVGIGQISSEVPQNLSASRPQDRQFILSSKKLLLSDSGFYLCASHFMNTEAFFGQGTRLTVV.

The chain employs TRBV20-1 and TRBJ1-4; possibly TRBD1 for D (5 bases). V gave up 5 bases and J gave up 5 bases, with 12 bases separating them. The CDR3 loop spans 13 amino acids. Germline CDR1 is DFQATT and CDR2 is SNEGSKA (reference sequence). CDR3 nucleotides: TGCAGTGCTCCCGGGACGCCAAATGAAAAACTGTTTTTT. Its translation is CSAPGTPNEKLFF.

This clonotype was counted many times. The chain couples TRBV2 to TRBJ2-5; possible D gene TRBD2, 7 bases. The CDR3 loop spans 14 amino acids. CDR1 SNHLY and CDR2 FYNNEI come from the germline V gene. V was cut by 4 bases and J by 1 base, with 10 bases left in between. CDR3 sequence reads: CASSGRGGQETQYF. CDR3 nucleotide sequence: TGTGCCAGCAGTGGAAGGGGGGGCCAAGAGACCCAGTACTTC.

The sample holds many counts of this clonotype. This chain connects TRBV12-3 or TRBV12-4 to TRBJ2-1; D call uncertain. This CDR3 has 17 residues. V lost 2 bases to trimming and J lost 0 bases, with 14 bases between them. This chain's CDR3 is CASSLRPSMSSYNEQFF. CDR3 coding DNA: TGTGCCAGCAGTTTACGGCCCAGTATGAGCTCCTACAATGAGCAGTTCTTC.

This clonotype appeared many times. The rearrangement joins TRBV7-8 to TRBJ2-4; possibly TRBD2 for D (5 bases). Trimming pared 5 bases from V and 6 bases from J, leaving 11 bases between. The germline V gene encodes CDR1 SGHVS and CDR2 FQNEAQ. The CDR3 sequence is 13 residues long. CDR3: CASSPSSINIQYF. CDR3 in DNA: TGTGCCAGCAGCCCATCTAGCATAAACATTCAGTACTTC.

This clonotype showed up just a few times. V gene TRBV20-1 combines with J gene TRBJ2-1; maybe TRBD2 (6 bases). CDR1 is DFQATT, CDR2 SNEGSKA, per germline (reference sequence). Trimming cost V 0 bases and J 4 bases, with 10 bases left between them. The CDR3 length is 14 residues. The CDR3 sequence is CSARDLSGYNEQFF. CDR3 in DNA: TGCAGTGCTAGAGATCTTAGCGGTTACAATGAGCAGTTCTTC.

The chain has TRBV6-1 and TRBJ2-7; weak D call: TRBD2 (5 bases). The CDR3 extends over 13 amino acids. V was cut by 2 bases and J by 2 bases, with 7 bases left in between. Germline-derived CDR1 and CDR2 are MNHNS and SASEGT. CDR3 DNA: TGTGCCAGCAGTGAACCGGGGACCTACGAGCAGTACTTC. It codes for CASSEPGTYEQYF.

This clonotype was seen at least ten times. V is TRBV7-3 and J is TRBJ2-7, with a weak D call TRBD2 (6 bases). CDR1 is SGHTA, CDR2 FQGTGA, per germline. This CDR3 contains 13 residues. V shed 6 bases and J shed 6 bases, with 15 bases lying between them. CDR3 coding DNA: TGTGCCAGCAGTCCAGGTGCGGGAAGCGAGCAGTACTTC. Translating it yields CASSPGAGSEQYF.

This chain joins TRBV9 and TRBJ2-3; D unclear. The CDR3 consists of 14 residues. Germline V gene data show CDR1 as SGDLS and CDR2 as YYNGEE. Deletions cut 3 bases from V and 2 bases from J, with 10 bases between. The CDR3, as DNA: TGTGCCAGCAGCGAGGGCAGAACCACAGATACGCAGTATTTT. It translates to CASSEGRTTDTQYF.

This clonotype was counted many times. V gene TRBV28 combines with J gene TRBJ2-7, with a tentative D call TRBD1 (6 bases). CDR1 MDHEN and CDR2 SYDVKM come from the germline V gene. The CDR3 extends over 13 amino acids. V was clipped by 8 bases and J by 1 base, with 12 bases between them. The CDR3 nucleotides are TGTGCCAGCTTAAGCAGGGGATCCTACGAGCAGTACTTC. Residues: CASLSRGSYEQYF. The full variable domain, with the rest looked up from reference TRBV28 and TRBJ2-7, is DVKVTQSSRYLVKRTGEKVFLECVQDMDHENMFWYRQDPGLGLRLIYFSYDVKMKEKGDIPEGYSVSREKKERFSLILESASTNQTSMYLCASLSRGSYEQYFGPGTRLTVT.

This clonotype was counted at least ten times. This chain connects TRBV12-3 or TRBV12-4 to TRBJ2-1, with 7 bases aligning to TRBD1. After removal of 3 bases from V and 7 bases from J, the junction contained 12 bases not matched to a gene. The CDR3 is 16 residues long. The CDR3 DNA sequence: TGTGCCAGCAGTTTCTATTGGCAGACAGGGCGGAATGAGCAGTTCTTC. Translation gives CASSFYWQTGRNEQFF.

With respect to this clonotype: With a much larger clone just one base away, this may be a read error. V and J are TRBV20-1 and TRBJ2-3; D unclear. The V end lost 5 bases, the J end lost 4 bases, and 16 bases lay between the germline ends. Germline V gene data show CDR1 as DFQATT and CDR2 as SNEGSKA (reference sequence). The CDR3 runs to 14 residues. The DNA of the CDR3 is TGCAGTGCTGGAGTAGGGTCCGGTCCAGATACGCAGTATTTT. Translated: CSAGVGSGPDTQYF.